This T cell receptor beta chain was sequenced for a study of control samples from healthy donors and cancer patients. Sequenced by immunoSEQ multiplex PCR; TCRdb stores in-frame clones only, minus some. The table has approximately 110,000 clones, approximately 90% seen once; the top ten hold 7.8%. The trim removed 2 bases at V and 4 bases at J, leaving 5 bases unmatched. CDR3 length: 16 amino acids. Germline V gives CDR1 MNHEY, CDR2 SMNVEV (reference sequence). The receptor's source is a young woman in good health. The rearrangement uses TRBV27 and TRBJ2-3; 11 bases are a match to TRBD2. Sequenced material: blood. The CDR3 DNA follows: TGTGCCAGCAGTTTAATCTTAGCGGGAGGGCCAGATACGCAGTATTTT. The encoded protein is CASSLILAGGPDTQYF.